The clone carrying this T cell receptor beta chain was seen at least ten times. The antigen is unknown. In building TCR beta libraries, iRepertoire HTBI primers were used together with Arm-PCR of CDR3 regions. MiXCR, run by TCRdb on the multiplex PCR reads, gives a single entry per CDR3 protein. The repertoire holds roughly 560,000 distinct CDR3 sequences, with 9.5% to 15% as singletons. The sample comes from a study of regulatory T cells in long-lasting Graves disease. Overall study results and limits: Newly diagnosed patients shared about a thousand public clonotypes; persistent patients shared some 2,700. Persistent disease samples used TRBV28, TRBJ1-2 and TRBJ2-5 preferentially.

Per the germline V gene, CDR1 is LGHNA and CDR2 is YSLEER. V dropped 2 bases and J dropped 1 base, with 12 bases sitting between them. The CDR3 has 16 residues. Noted time point: newly diagnosed GD, antithyroid drugs for less than 3 months. After RNA was extracted from PBMCs, the TCR library was made from it. These data were also filed under a second study, of T cells in Graves' hyperthyroidism and ophthalmopathy. According to that study: Graves' hyperthyroidism is called stable when ophthalmopathy does not progress within 18 months. For ophthalmopathy, model prediction preceded onset by a median roughly 6.2 months.

The specimen comprised peripheral blood mononuclear cells (PBMCs), sampled at new diagnosis, from a patient treated with antithyroid drugs. This receptor was taken from a woman aged 30 to 39 with Graves disease. The chain employs TRBV4-3 and TRBJ2-1, with no clear D. CDR3 sequence reads: CASSQSHSTSYNEQFF. The DNA of the CDR3 is TGCGCCAGCAGCCAAAGCCACTCCACATCCTACAATGAGCAGTTCTTC.